The sequence of this T cell receptor (beta chain) was determined in a study of CD8+ T cells in alopecia areata. Study background: Severity of treated patients was scored by affected scalp percentage.

Study-wide findings and caveats: On tofacitinib, scalp and blood still held many of the expanded lesional clones. Association of baseline CD8+ expansion with response is uncertain owing to one nonresponder.

Sample treatment: oral pan-JAK inhibitor, 5-10 mg twice daily. This clone was seen a few times. Antigen unknown. Sequencing templates came from extracted RNA that was reverse transcribed into cDNA. Some clones are missing from TCRdb's copy, which holds only in-frame ones; the method was immunoSEQ multiplex PCR. The profile shows about 220,000 clones, less than 75% of them singletons. The specimen comprised CD4+ T cells sorted from blood, sampled at week 4, from a patient treated with tofacitinib. The origin of this receptor is a human donor with alopecia areata.

CDR3 bases: TGTGCCTGGAGTGGTCAGTCACTGGTTGGCTACACCTTC. This gives the protein CAWSGQSLVGYTF. The rearrangement links TRBV30 to TRBJ1-2; D unresolved. Trimming took off 1 base at V and 7 bases at J, with 13 bases between the two ends. CDR3 length equals 13 residues. Germline V gene lookup returns CDR1 GTSNPN and CDR2 SVGIG (reference sequence).